The 21 T cell receptor beta chains in this list originate from one sample, sequenced in a study of siplizumab effects on memory and regulatory T cells. The assay was immunoSEQ multiplex PCR, and TCRdb's table has in-frame clones only and misses some. The repertoire has 100,000 or so clones, around 90% of them found once; the top ten carry around 12%. The sample consisted of non-Treg CD4+ T cells sorted from blood. The receptors here all came from a human donor in good health.

The chain recombines TRBV25-1 with TRBJ1-1; D might be TRBD1 (5 bases). V was shortened by 3 bases and J by 0 bases, with 14 bases between the two germline ends. Per germline, CDR1 MGHDK and CDR2 SYGVNS. The CDR3 contains 16 residues. The CDR3, as DNA: TGTGCCAGCAGTGATCGGGGGGTTGCAATGAACACTGAAGCTTTCTTT. Translating gives CASSDRGVAMNTEAFF.

The CDR3 loop is CASSLNVRAYEQYF. DNA for the CDR3: TGTGCCAGCAGCTTAAATGTTCGCGCCTACGAGCAGTACTTC. V usage is TRBV7-9 and J usage is TRBJ2-7; D is ambiguous. The germline V gene has CDR1 SEHNR and CDR2 FQNEAQ (reference sequence). The CDR3 runs 14 residues. Trimming took off 2 bases at V and 2 bases at J, with 10 bases between the two ends. Full variable domain (remainder filled in from reference TRBV7-9 and TRBJ2-7): DTGVSQNPRHKITKRGQNVTFRCDPISEHNRLYWYRQTLGQGPEFLTYFQNEAQLEKSRLLSDRFSAERPKGSFSTLEIQRTEQGDSAMYLCASSLNVRAYEQYFGPGTRLTVT.

The chain uses TRBV6-4 and TRBJ2-3; D possibly corresponds to TRBD1 (5 bases). V gave up 4 bases and J gave up 7 bases, with 12 bases separating them. The CDR3 length is 13 residues. Germline V CDR1 and CDR2: MRHNA, SNTAGT. CDR3 sequence (DNA): TGTGCCAGCAGTGGAGATTTGGGGCATACGCAGTATTTT. It codes for CASSGDLGHTQYF.

The chain recombines TRBV5-4 with TRBJ1-1, with 10 bases lining up with TRBD1. After removal of 4 bases from V and 0 bases from J, the junction contained 6 bases not matched to a gene. The CDR3 loop spans 16 amino acids. Germline loops: CDR1 SGHNT, CDR2 YYREEE (reference sequence). The DNA of the CDR3 is TGTGCCAGCAGCCAGGGACAGGGGAGTATGAACACTGAAGCTTTCTTT. Protein sequence: CASSQGQGSMNTEAFF.

This clone was found once. This sequence joins TRBV7-8 and TRBJ2-1; 14 bases match TRBD2. The CDR3 length is 14 residues. CDR1 is SGHVS and CDR2 is FQNEAQ in the germline V gene. Trimming cost V 6 bases and J 7 bases; bases outside gene matches: 2. In nucleotides, the CDR3 is TGTGCCAGCAGGACTAGCGGGAGGGCGAATGAGCAGTTCTTC. Protein sequence: CASRTSGRANEQFF.

This chain joins TRBV6-5 and TRBJ2-7; tentative D call: TRBD1 (6 bases). The CDR3 is made up of 13 amino acids. The germline V gene has CDR1 MNHEY and CDR2 SVGAGI. Trimming took off 5 bases at V and 1 base at J, with 9 bases between the two ends. The CDR3 region has the DNA TGTGCCAGCAGTAAGGACAGATCCTACGAGCAGTACTTC. It yields the protein CASSKDRSYEQYF.

CDR3 in amino acids: CASSAAGPTNEKLFF. The CDR3 DNA follows: TGTGCCAGCAGCGCCGCGGGGCCAACTAATGAAAAACTGTTTTTT. This chain uses TRBV6-5 with TRBJ1-4; the D gene is possibly TRBD1 (5 bases). The CDR3 length is 15 residues. V lost 6 bases to trimming and J lost 0 bases, with 11 bases between them. Germline assignment: CDR1 MNHEY and CDR2 SVGAGI.

The chain joins TRBV4-1 to TRBJ2-5; perhaps TRBD2 as D (5 bases). This CDR3 contains 15 residues. V lost 0 bases, J lost 5 bases, and 13 bases lay in between. Germline lookup yields CDR1 MGHRA and CDR2 YSYEKL. The CDR3 bases are TGCGCCAGCAGCCAAGACCCCCTAGCTCGGGAGACCCAGTACTTC. Residues: CASSQDPLARETQYF.

The chain is built from TRBV27 and TRBJ1-1; D unresolved. This CDR3 spans 13 amino acids. With 3 bases removed from V and 1 base from J, the gap between germline ends came to 6 bases. Germline-derived CDR1 and CDR2 are MNHEY and SMNVEV (reference sequence). As DNA, the CDR3 is TGTGCCAGCAGTTTCCGACCGAACACTGAAGCTTTCTTT. This encodes CASSFRPNTEAFF.

This rearrangement joins TRBV11-3 to TRBJ2-1, with 7 bases identical to TRBD1. Germline-derived CDR1 and CDR2 are SGHNT and YENEEA. Trimming removed 5 bases from V and 2 bases from J; junction bases left unmatched: 6. The CDR3 has 15 residues. The CDR3: CASSPRTGAYNEQFF. The CDR3 nucleotides read TGTGCCAGCAGCCCGCGGACAGGCGCCTACAATGAGCAGTTCTTC.

The J gene is TRBJ2-1, the V gene TRBV5-1; possible D gene TRBD1, 6 bases. V lost 5 bases, J lost 3 bases, and 9 bases lay in between. The germline CDR1 and CDR2 sequences are SGHRS and YFSETQ. The CDR3 spans 13 residues. The CDR3 protein is CASRAGVYNEQFF. In DNA, the CDR3 is TGCGCCAGCAGGGCAGGGGTCTACAATGAGCAGTTCTTC.

The V gene is TRBV5-4, the J gene TRBJ2-3, with a tentative D call TRBD2 (6 bases). Trimming removed 4 bases at V and 0 bases at J, with 18 bases between. This CDR3 is built from 17 residues. The germline CDR1 and CDR2 sequences are SGHNT and YYREEE (reference sequence). Here the CDR3 reads CASSPQAGRQSTDTQYF. Written as DNA, the CDR3 is TGTGCCAGCAGCCCACAGGCGGGGCGGCAGAGCACAGATACGCAGTATTTT.

This sequence joins TRBV29-1 and TRBJ1-4; 7 bases fit TRBD1. Per germline, CDR1 SQVTM and CDR2 ANQGSEA. The CDR3 totals 17 residues. J lost 8 bases, V lost 6 bases, and 21 bases had no gene match. CDR3 sequence (DNA): TGCAGCGTCGCCCGGGGAGGGGTGACAGGGTTCGAAGAAAAACTGTTTTTT. Amino acids: CSVARGGVTGFEEKLFF.

This clone was observed a handful of times. V is TRBV6-5 and J is TRBJ1-4; no clear D gene. Germline CDR1 is MNHEY and CDR2 is SVGAGI. CDR3 size: 12 residues. Trimming cost V 5 bases and J 7 bases, with 8 bases left between them. CDR3 nucleotides: TGTGCCAGCAGTGAGGGCCCTGAAAAACTGTTTTTT. As protein: CASSEGPEKLFF.

V and J are TRBV29-1 and TRBJ2-5, with D tentatively TRBD2 (5 bases). The CDR3 covers 14 residues. Germline CDR1 SQVTM, CDR2 ANQGSEA. The V end lost 7 bases, the J end lost 4 bases, and 19 bases lay between the germline ends. CDR3: CSAVKNSGAETQYF. CDR3 bases: TGCAGCGCGGTGAAGAACAGCGGCGCAGAGACCCAGTACTTC.

V usage is TRBV7-9 and J usage is TRBJ1-4, with D unclear. This CDR3 comprises 14 residues. V shed 3 bases and J shed 0 bases, with 5 bases lying between them. In germline, CDR1 is SEHNR, CDR2 FQNEAQ (reference sequence). The CDR3 DNA sequence: TGTGCCAGCAGCTTCGGAACAACTAATGAAAAACTGTTTTTT. This codes for CASSFGTTNEKLFF.

This sequence joins TRBV5-1 and TRBJ2-7; 11 positions agree with TRBD1. Germline V lookup: CDR1 SGHRS, CDR2 YFSETQ. The ends lost 4 bases at V and 7 bases at J; junction bases unmatched: 10. The CDR3 covers 15 residues. CDR3 DNA: TGCGCCAGCAGCCGTACGGGACAGGGGGTATTTGAGCAGTACTTC. Translating gives CASSRTGQGVFEQYF.

This chain joins TRBV5-4 and TRBJ2-5, with 7 bases fitting TRBD2. The CDR3 has 15 residues. The germline V gene has CDR1 SGHNT and CDR2 YYREEE (reference sequence). J gave up 9 bases and V 1 base, and 12 bases lay outside the gene matches. The DNA of the CDR3 is TGTGCCAGCAGCTTGAACTCGGGAGCGGGAACCTCCCAGTACTTC. Its protein product is CASSLNSGAGTSQYF.

This sequence joins TRBV19 and TRBJ2-3; 7 nucleotides match TRBD1. Germline V CDR1 and CDR2: LNHDA, SQIVND (reference sequence). Unmatched junction bases numbered 7, after V lost 6 bases and J lost 4 bases. This CDR3 spans 14 amino acids. Here the CDR3 reads CASRVDRAADTQYF. The CDR3 DNA is TGTGCCAGTAGAGTCGACAGGGCGGCAGATACGCAGTATTTT.

The count of this clone is one. The chain carries TRBV10-3 and TRBJ2-3; the match to TRBD2 covers 8 bases. CDR1 ENHRY and CDR2 SYGVKD come from the germline V gene. This CDR3 contains 15 residues. V gave up 6 bases and J gave up 0 bases; unmatched junction bases: 5. The CDR3 sequence is CAIRKLAESTDTQYF. The DNA of the CDR3 is TGTGCCATCAGGAAACTAGCGGAAAGCACAGATACGCAGTATTTT.

The CDR3 protein is CASSLTGGGDYEQYF. The CDR3 bases are TGTGCCAGCAGCTTAACTGGGGGTGGCGACTACGAGCAGTACTTC. The chain is built from TRBV7-3 and TRBJ2-7; tentatively, D is TRBD1 or TRBD2 (5 bases each). V shed 0 bases and J shed 3 bases, with 12 bases lying between them. CDR1 is SGHTA and CDR2 is FQGTGA in the germline V gene. There are 15 residues in the CDR3.